This T cell receptor beta chain was found in a study of cytomegalovirus exposure and HLA in healthy donors. Study-level results: For presence/absence analyses, sequencing depth was assumed to be roughly uniform across donors.

Trimming removed 1 base at V and 5 bases at J, with 17 bases between. Germline V CDR1 and CDR2: MGHRA, YSYEKL. There are 16 residues in the CDR3. Note on this clone: Its antigen is unknown.

With 60 Vbeta and 13 Jbeta primers, the PCR was carried out. TCRdb's copy holds only in-frame clones and misses some; the assay was immunoSEQ multiplex PCR. This sample carries about 150,000 clones, with about 1.6% going to the ten biggest clones. The sample taken for sequencing was PBMCs. This sequence joins TRBV4-1 and TRBJ2-5; a weak D match, TRBD2 (6 bases). The receptor was derived from a woman in her forties or fifties in good health and CMV-seronegative. DNA of the CDR3: TGCGCCAGCAGCCAAGGGACATCTAGCGAGTACGAGACCCAGTACTTC. Amino acid sequence: CASSQGTSSEYETQYF.